The 25 T cell receptor beta chains given below trace back to one sample, sequenced in a study of patients and donors after allogeneic stem cell transplantation. TCRdb ran MiXCR on the RT-PCR reads and lists one entry per CDR3 protein. The table records about a million distinct CDR3 sequences, more than 15% of them present only once. Sequencing was performed on blood, either unsorted or a sorted T cell fraction (not recorded which). The receptors were sampled from a human donor who was either an allogeneic HSCT recipient or a stem cell or donor lymphocyte infusion donor (not recorded which). It is not recorded whose cells these are; they may come from a transplant donor.

The rearrangement links TRBV6-5 to TRBJ2-3; 7 bases map to TRBD2. The CDR3 extends over 15 amino acids. J gave up 3 bases and V 4 bases, and 7 bases lay outside the gene matches. Germline CDR1 is MNHEY and CDR2 is SVGAGI. Here the CDR3 reads CASSLLATLTDTQYF. The CDR3 DNA sequence: TGTGCCAGCAGTTTACTAGCGACGCTTACAGATACGCAGTATTTT.

V gene TRBV13 combines with J gene TRBJ2-7; 15 bases align to TRBD2. This CDR3 is 16 amino acids long. V was pared by 5 bases and J by 4 bases, with 6 bases of the junction left unmatched. In germline, CDR1 is PRHDT, CDR2 FYEKMQ (reference sequence). The CDR3 region has the DNA TGTGCCAGCAGCCCCCCGGGACTAGCGGGGGGATACGAGCAGTACTTC. Its translation: CASSPPGLAGGYEQYF.

The chain recombines TRBV6-1 with TRBJ2-3; a possible D gene is TRBD1 (5 bases). Per germline, CDR1 MNHNS and CDR2 SASEGT. This CDR3 is built from 17 residues. The germline V and J ends were trimmed by 5 bases and 5 bases, with 23 bases remaining between them. Written as DNA, the CDR3 is TGTGCCAGCAGTCCAACTTGGGGCCTTCGAGGCGGAGATACGCAGTATTTT. It yields the protein CASSPTWGLRGGDTQYF.

The chain links TRBV19 to TRBJ1-1; D remains ambiguous. Germline loops: CDR1 LNHDA, CDR2 SQIVND (reference sequence). The CDR3 has 15 residues. V was shortened by 5 bases and J by 4 bases, with 17 bases between the two germline ends. In DNA, the CDR3 is TGTGCCAGTAGTGAGCCCCAGATCCTAAGCACTGAAGCTTTCTTT. This sequence encodes CASSEPQILSTEAFF.

This chain connects TRBV12-3 or TRBV12-4 to TRBJ1-4, with 7 bases lining up with TRBD1. CDR3 size: 16 residues. V lost 6 bases, J lost 0 bases, and 7 bases stayed unmatched. This chain's CDR3 is CASSSDRASTNEKLFF. The CDR3 DNA is TGTGCCAGCAGCTCAGACAGGGCATCAACTAATGAAAAACTGTTTTTT.

The gene calls are TRBV28 and TRBJ2-1, with 12 bases matching TRBD1. This CDR3 has 14 amino acids. In germline, CDR1 is MDHEN, CDR2 SYDVKM. V was pared by 6 bases and J by 10 bases, with 7 bases of the junction left unmatched. In DNA, the CDR3 is TGTGCCAGCAGCGCCGGGACAGGGGGCCCGGAGCAGTTCTTC. Protein sequence: CASSAGTGGPEQFF.

As concerns this clonotype: This may stem from a read error, because a much larger clone lies one nucleotide away. The chain employs TRBV5-6 and TRBJ2-1, with D tentatively TRBD2 (7 bases). CDR3 length: 13 residues. CDR1 SGHDT and CDR2 YYEEEE come from the germline V gene. Trimming took 4 bases from V and 12 from J, leaving 17 bases between them. The CDR3 region has the DNA TGTGCCAGCAGCCCGGACGTCCGGGGGGCGCAGTTCTTC. The encoded protein is CASSPDVRGAQFF.

The rearrangement uses TRBV2 and TRBJ2-6; TRBD1 is a possible D gene (5 bases). CDR1 is SNHLY, CDR2 FYNNEI, per germline. The CDR3 runs to 16 residues. Between the trimmed V and J ends, which lost 3 bases and 4 bases, there was a span of 13 bases. CDR3 sequence reads: CASSDREAPGANVLTF. The CDR3 bases are TGTGCCAGCAGTGACAGGGAAGCCCCCGGGGCCAACGTCCTGACTTTC.

This clonotype was found a few times. The chain combines TRBV20-1 with TRBJ1-2, with unresolved D. V lost 1 base and J 8 bases, leaving 14 bases between the germline ends. The CDR3 covers 13 residues. Germline V lookup: CDR1 DFQATT, CDR2 SNEGSKA (reference sequence). DNA of the CDR3: TGCAGTGCTAGAGTTCCAAGGGTGCGCGGCTACACCTTC. It specifies CSARVPRVRGYTF.

The chain recombines TRBV27 with TRBJ2-5; weak D call: TRBD2 (5 bases). The CDR3 extends over 13 amino acids. Germline assignment: CDR1 MNHEY and CDR2 SMNVEV (reference sequence). Deletions cut 0 bases from V and 9 bases from J, with 11 bases between. The CDR3 spells CASSLSRTAAQYF. Written as DNA, the CDR3 is TGTGCCAGCAGTTTATCCCGGACTGCGGCCCAGTACTTC.

The chain employs TRBV20-1 and TRBJ1-5; no definite D call. V gave up 0 bases and J gave up 6 bases, with 15 bases separating them. Germline values: CDR1 DFQATT, CDR2 SNEGSKA (reference sequence). This CDR3 region has 15 residues. The CDR3 protein is CSARDEWGAGQPQHF. DNA for the CDR3: TGCAGTGCTAGAGACGAGTGGGGTGCGGGTCAGCCCCAGCATTTT.

The chain links TRBV2 to TRBJ2-1; a possible D gene is TRBD2 (6 bases). V lost 1 base and J lost 3, with 16 bases in between. Germline CDR1 SNHLY, CDR2 FYNNEI. The length of the CDR3 is 17 residues. Written as DNA, the CDR3 is TGTGCCAGCAGTGAAGGGGGTGGGGACTCAAACTACAATGAGCAGTTCTTC. This encodes CASSEGGGDSNYNEQFF.

This chain uses TRBV6-5 with TRBJ2-1; a weak D match, TRBD2 (6 bases). Germline CDR1 MNHEY, CDR2 SVGAGI. This CDR3 spans 12 amino acids. Trimming left V 8 bases short and J 10 bases short, with 15 bases between. The CDR3: CASGPLAREQFF. CDR3 DNA sequence: TGTGCCAGCGGACCCCTAGCGAGGGAGCAGTTCTTC.

This sequence joins TRBV6-4 and TRBJ1-2, with a weak D call TRBD1 (5 bases). The germline CDR1 and CDR2 sequences are MRHNA and SNTAGT. The CDR3 length is 15 residues. V was shortened by 3 bases and J by 1 base, with 12 bases between the two germline ends. CDR3 sequence: CASSEQPGNNYGYTF. The DNA for the CDR3 is TGTGCCAGCAGTGAACAGCCAGGGAATAACTATGGCTACACCTTC.

This chain joins TRBV5-1 and TRBJ2-1, with a tentative D call TRBD2 (6 bases). Trimming took off 5 bases at V and 8 bases at J, with 14 bases between the two ends. Per germline, CDR1 SGHRS and CDR2 YFSETQ. The CDR3 covers 13 residues. CDR3 nucleotide sequence: TGCGCCAGCAGGCCAGGTGGCGGGGATGAGCAGTTCTTC. It is translated as CASRPGGGDEQFF.

This clonotype showed up just a few times. The chain links TRBV5-1 to TRBJ1-1; D gene uncertain. The V gene lost 0 bases and the J gene lost 10 bases, with 10 bases spanning the gap. The CDR3 is 12 residues long. CDR1 SGHRS and CDR2 YFSETQ come from the germline V gene. CDR3 sequence reads: CASSLEPGSAFF. The CDR3 DNA reads as TGCGCCAGCAGCTTGGAACCAGGATCAGCTTTCTTT.

Only a few counts were recorded for this clonotype. The V gene is TRBV7-7, the J gene TRBJ2-3, with 13 bases lining up with TRBD2. CDR3 length equals 16 residues. After removal of 4 bases from V and 5 bases from J, the junction contained 6 bases not matched to a gene. CDR1 and CDR2 from the germline V gene are SSHAT and FNYEAQ (reference sequence). The CDR3 sequence is CASSSTSGRSGDTQYF. The CDR3 nucleotides are TGTGCCAGCAGCTCGACTAGCGGGAGGTCTGGAGATACGCAGTATTTT.

There are a few counts of this clonotype. The V gene is TRBV7-2, the J gene TRBJ1-5, with D tentatively TRBD1 (6 bases). The CDR3 consists of 15 residues. Trimming pared 5 bases from V and 2 bases from J, leaving 13 bases between. Germline CDR1 is SGHTA and CDR2 is FQGNSA. The CDR3 here is CASSVRGLGNQPQHF. The CDR3 nucleotides are TGTGCCAGCAGCGTCAGGGGTCTGGGCAATCAGCCCCAGCATTTT.

In this sample, this clonotype turned up a few times. V and J are TRBV20-1 and TRBJ1-1; 8 positions match TRBD1. Germline V gene sequence: CDR1 DFQATT, CDR2 SNEGSKA (reference sequence). The CDR3 spans 14 residues. J was trimmed by 6 bases and V by 2 bases; bases with no gene match: 8. DNA for the CDR3: TGCAGTGCTAGACCTTATGACAGGGGCCCTGAAGCTTTCTTT. Protein: CSARPYDRGPEAFF.

V gene TRBV12-3 or TRBV12-4 combines with J gene TRBJ2-5; D is undetermined. CDR3 length equals 13 residues. V lost 5 bases to trimming and J lost 4 bases, with 11 bases between them. The CDR3 nucleotides are TGTGCCAGCAGTCCCCGGGTGACAGAGACCCAGTACTTC. Translating it yields CASSPRVTETQYF.

This clonotype has just a few counts. The chain links TRBV9 to TRBJ2-3, with TRBD2 matching 7 bases. This CDR3 spans 18 amino acids. Trimming took 2 bases from V and 0 from J; bases not matched to a gene: 12. Per germline, CDR1 SGDLS and CDR2 YYNGEE. The CDR3 sequence: CASSVSGAGLPSTDTQYF. For the CDR3, the DNA is TGTGCCAGCAGCGTCTCAGGAGCGGGACTCCCTAGCACAGATACGCAGTATTTT.

The CDR3 bases are TGTGCCAGCAGCCGGAACAGGGCCGGCTCTGGAAACACCATATATTTT. The encoded protein is CASSRNRAGSGNTIYF. The rearrangement links TRBV12-3 or TRBV12-4 to TRBJ1-3, with D possibly matching TRBD1 (6 bases). Trimming pared 6 bases from V and 0 bases from J, leaving 15 bases between. This CDR3 contains 16 residues.

This clonotype was seen a few times. This chain joins TRBV20-1 and TRBJ2-5, with 11 bases aligning to TRBD1. This CDR3 has 14 amino acids. Germline CDR1 reads DFQATT; CDR2 reads SNEGSKA (reference sequence). V shed 6 bases and J 1 base; nucleotides not matched to a gene: 4. The CDR3 DNA reads TGCAGTGCCAGGACAGGGGGCTTCCAAGAGACCCAGTACTTC. It specifies CSARTGGFQETQYF.

The table lists this clonotype with a few counts. The V call is TRBV4-1, the J call TRBJ2-7; D remains unclear. V was pared by 1 base and J by 3 bases, with 7 bases between. Germline lookup yields CDR1 MGHRA and CDR2 YSYEKL. This CDR3 contains 13 residues. The DNA for the CDR3 is TGCGCCAGCAGCCAAGGAGCCTTCTACGAGCAGTACTTC. This codes for CASSQGAFYEQYF.

The chain couples TRBV29-1 to TRBJ1-1; no firm D call. The V end was cut by 3 bases, the J end by 1 base, with 9 bases between. The CDR3 loop spans 13 amino acids. Looked up from germline, CDR1 is SQVTM and CDR2 is ANQGSEA. This CDR3 reads CSVDVEGNTEAFF. The CDR3 DNA follows: TGCAGCGTTGATGTCGAGGGGAACACTGAAGCTTTCTTT.